This TCR beta chain was documented in a study of OX40 agonist ivuxolimab in advanced cancers. Study at large: Treatment received earlier with anti-PD-1, anti-PD-L1 or anti-CTLA-4 agents was allowed, and more than 30% had some. Study-wide results and limits: In a subset of nonresponders, normalized T-cell clonal expansion was also low.

The data were produced by immunoSEQ multiplex PCR, yet TCRdb's version contains in-frame clones alone and is incomplete. The sample has around 100,000 clones; approximately 90% are singletons. Germline V CDR1 and CDR2: SGHRS, YFSETQ. V dropped 2 bases and J dropped 1; count of bases not matched to a gene: 8. There are 16 residues in the CDR3. As to this clone: Its specificity is unknown.

This sequence was found in an adult with an advanced solid tumor such as melanoma, head and neck, liver or kidney cancer. This chain links TRBV5-1 with TRBJ2-5; 7 bases match TRBD2. Sequenced here: CD4+ or CD8+ T cells sorted from blood, sampled in a trial of the OX40 agonist ivuxolimab. CDR3 coding DNA: TGCGCCAGCAGCTTAGCGGGAAGGATAAGCCAAGAGACCCAGTACTTC. Translated, it gives CASSLAGRISQETQYF.